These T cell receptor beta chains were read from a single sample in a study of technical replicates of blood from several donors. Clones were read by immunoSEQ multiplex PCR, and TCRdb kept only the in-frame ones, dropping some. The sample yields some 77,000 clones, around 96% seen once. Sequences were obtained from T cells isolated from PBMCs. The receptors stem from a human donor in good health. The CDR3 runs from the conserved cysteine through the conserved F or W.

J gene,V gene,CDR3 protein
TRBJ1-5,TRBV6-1,CASSEERRGQPQHF
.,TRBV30,CAWELARYEQYF
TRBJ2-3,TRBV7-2,CASSPSLDTQYF
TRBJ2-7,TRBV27,CASSLYSGQLGPYEQYF
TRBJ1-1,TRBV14,CASSQGLVMGSEAFF
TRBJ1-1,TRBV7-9,CASSRKIGVAEAFF
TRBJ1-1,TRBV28,CASSSMGQGPNTEAFF
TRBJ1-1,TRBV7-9,CASSLGVGANEAFF
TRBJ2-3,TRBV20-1,CSGLVRDTQYF
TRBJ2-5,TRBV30,CAWRGVVAETQYF
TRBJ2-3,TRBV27,CASRAGTSGREWVADTQYF
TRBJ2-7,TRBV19,CASSTPGRTNEQYF
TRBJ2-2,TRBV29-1,CSVGTGYTGELFF
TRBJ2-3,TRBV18,CASSPRGPVTDTQYF
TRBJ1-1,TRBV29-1,CSVPPTTLNTEAFF
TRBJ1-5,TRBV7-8,CASSSQGVGSNQPQHF
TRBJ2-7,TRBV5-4,CASTAVGSINEQYF
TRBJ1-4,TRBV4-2,CASSQVFNRDSYANEKLFF
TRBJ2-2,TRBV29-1,CSVASGDTGELFF
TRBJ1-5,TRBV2,CASSVDGPQHF
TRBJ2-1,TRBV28,CASSRGVEQFF
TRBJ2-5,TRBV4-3,CASSRGDGQGGETQYF
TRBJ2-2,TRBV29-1,CSALDRANTGELFF
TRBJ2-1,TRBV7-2,CASSLAAGGPRNEQFF
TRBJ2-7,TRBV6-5,CASSDRGRQYF
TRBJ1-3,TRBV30,CAWMNPGQGGYTIYF
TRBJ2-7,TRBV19,CASSLAGVSYEQYF
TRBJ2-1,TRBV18,CASSPLAGVGDEQFF
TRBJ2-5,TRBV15,CALGQRWQETQYF
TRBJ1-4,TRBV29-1,CSVLRAGALEKLFF
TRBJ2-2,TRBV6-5,CATRGGNTGELFF
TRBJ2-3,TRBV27,CASSPSREVPDTQYF
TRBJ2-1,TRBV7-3,CASSLSQGGQFF
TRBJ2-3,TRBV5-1,CASSLAGTSGTTDTQYF
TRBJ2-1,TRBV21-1,CASSRPGTSGSYNEQFF
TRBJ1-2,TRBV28,CASSERTGAANYGYTF
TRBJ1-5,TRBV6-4,CASSLDRDQPQHF
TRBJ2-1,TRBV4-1,CASSQRGTSGYNEQFF
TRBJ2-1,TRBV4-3,CASSQDISGEDNEQFF
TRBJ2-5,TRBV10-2,CASSRGLAGIQETQYF
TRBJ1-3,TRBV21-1,CARIDNNSGNTIYF
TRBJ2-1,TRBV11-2,CASSLDTGGRVYNEQFF
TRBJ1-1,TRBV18,CASSPRRTEAFF
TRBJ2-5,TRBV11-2,CASSLNSVAIETQYF
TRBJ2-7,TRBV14,CASSQDLSGTGDEQYF
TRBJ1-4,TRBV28,CASSSPRPSGYEKLFF
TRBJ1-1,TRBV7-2,CASSLSLNTEAFF
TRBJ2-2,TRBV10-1,CASSGDSYLTGELFF
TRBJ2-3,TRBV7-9,CASSLAISGTDTQYF
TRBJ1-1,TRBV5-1,CASSLGPGEGNTEAFF
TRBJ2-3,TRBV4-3,CASSQGGLTDTQYF
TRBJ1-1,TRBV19,CASSISPGQDTEAFF
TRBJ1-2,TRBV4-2,CASSQEAGDGYTF
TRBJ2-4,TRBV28,CASTRPTGEGAKNIQYF
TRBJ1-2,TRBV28,CASSFWTGTDYGYTF